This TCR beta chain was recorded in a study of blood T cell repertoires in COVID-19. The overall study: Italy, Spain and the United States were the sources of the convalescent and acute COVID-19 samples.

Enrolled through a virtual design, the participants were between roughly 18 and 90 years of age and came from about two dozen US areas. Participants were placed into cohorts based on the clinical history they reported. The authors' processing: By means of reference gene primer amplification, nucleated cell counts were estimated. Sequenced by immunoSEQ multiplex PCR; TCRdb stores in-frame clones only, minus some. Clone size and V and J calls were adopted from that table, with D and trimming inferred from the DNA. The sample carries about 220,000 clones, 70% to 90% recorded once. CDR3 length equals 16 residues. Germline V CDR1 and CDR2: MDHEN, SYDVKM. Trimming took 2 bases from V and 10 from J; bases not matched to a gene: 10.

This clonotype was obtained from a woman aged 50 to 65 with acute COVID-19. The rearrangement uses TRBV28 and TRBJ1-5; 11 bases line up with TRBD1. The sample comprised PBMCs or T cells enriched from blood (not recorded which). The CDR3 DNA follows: TGTGCCAGCAGTTTACTGGGACAGGGGGGGTTTGATCCCCAGCATTTT. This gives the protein CASSLLGQGGFDPQHF.